The T cell receptor (beta chain) described here comes from a study of shared clonotypes between healthy human individuals. Study in general: A donor's plate count was three for CD4 naive and three for CD4 memory; CD8 naive had two and CD8 memory one.

This CDR3 has 11 residues. Germline V CDR1 and CDR2: WNHNN, SYGVQD (reference sequence). Trimming left V 8 bases short and J 7 bases short, with 9 bases between. Authors' data handling: In the immunoSEQ data, sequences were junction-only and lacked quality scores, so filtering differed. Clones were sequenced by immunoSEQ multiplex PCR, and TCRdb holds only the in-frame ones, with some missing. The V and J calls and clone size were taken over from that table, and D and trimming were inferred from the DNA. This repertoire shows approximately 740,000 clones, 85% to 95% found once; its top ten account for 24%. CD45RO negativity and positive selection for CCR7 defined naive CD8 cells, a population that excluded terminally differentiated effector memory CD45RA+ cells.

The chain employs TRBV10-1 and TRBJ2-1, with D tentatively TRBD2 (5 bases). The receptor was derived from a man aged 25-45 years in good health. The material sequenced was naive CD8+ T cells sorted from blood. CDR3 DNA sequence: TGCGCCAGCCTGGACTTTAATGAGCAGTTCTTC. It specifies CASLDFNEQFF.